This T cell receptor (beta chain) stems from a study of cytomegalovirus exposure and HLA in healthy donors. Study results and limitations: Among TCR beta chains of equal frequency, HLA-associated ones were more clonally expanded in a later analysis.

The PCR was carried out with 60 Vbeta primers and 13 Jbeta primers. Assay used: immunoSEQ multiplex PCR; TCRdb lists only in-frame clones, some missing. The profile covers 150,000 or so clones, with approximately 70% appearing a single time and less than 8.5% taken by the ten largest. The V gene's germline CDR1 is ENHRY and CDR2 SYGVKD. The CDR3 has 15 amino acids. V dropped 4 bases and J dropped 8; count of bases not matched to a gene: 5. With regard to this clone: The antigen is not known.

This TCR was sampled from a man between 40 and 49 years old in good health and CMV-seropositive. The chain joins TRBV10-3 to TRBJ2-1; 13 positions match TRBD2. The sequenced sample was PBMCs. CDR3 nucleotides: TGTGCCATCAGTGGCACTAGCGGGGGGGCCGATGAGCAGTTCTTC. Its translation is CAISGTSGGADEQFF.